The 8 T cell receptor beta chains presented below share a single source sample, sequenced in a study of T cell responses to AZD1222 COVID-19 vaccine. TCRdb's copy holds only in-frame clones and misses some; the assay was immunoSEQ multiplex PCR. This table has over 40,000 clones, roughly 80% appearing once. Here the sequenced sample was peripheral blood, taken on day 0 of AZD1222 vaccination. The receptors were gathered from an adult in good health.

CDR3 DNA: TGTGCCAGTAGTATCTTCGGGGCCTCCTACGAGCAGTACTTC. Its translation is CASSIFGASYEQYF. J is TRBJ2-7 and V is TRBV19; either TRBD1 or TRBD2 may supply D (5 bases each). The CDR3 has 14 amino acids. Germline V gene data show CDR1 as LNHDA and CDR2 as SQIVND (reference sequence). Trimming removed 3 bases from V and 0 bases from J, with 9 bases in between. The full variable domain, completed using reference TRBV19 and TRBJ2-7, is DGGITQSPKYLFRKEGQNVTLSCEQNLNHDAMYWYRQDPGQGLRLIYYSQIVNDFQKGDIAEGYSVSREKKESFPLTVTSAQKNPTAFYLCASSIFGASYEQYFGPGTRLTVT.

The CDR3 is CAWSVGTASGNTIYF. CDR3 DNA: TGTGCCTGGAGTGTAGGGACAGCCTCTGGAAACACCATATATTTT. The chain has TRBV30 and TRBJ1-3, with 7 positions matching TRBD1. After removal of 0 bases from V and 0 bases from J, the junction contained 2 bases not matched to a gene. The CDR3 is 15 residues long. CDR1 is GTSNPN and CDR2 is SVGIG in the germline V gene (reference sequence).

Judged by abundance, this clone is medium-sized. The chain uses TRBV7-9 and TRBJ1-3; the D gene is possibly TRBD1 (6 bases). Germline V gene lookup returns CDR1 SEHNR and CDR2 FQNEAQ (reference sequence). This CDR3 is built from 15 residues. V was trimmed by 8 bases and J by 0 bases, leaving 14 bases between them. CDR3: CASGPDRSSGNTIYF. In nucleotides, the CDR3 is TGTGCCAGCGGACCGGACAGAAGCTCTGGAAACACCATATATTTT.

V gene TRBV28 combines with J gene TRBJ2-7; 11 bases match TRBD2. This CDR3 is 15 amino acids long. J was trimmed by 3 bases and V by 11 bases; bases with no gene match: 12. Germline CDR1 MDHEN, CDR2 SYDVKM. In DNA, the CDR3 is TGTGCCGTAGGCTCCGGGACTAGCGGTAACTACGAGCAGTACTTC. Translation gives CAVGSGTSGNYEQYF.

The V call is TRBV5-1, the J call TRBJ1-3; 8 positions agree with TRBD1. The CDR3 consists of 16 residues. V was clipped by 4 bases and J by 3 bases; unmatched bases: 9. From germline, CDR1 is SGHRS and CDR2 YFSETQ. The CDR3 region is CASSPQDRGGGNTIYF. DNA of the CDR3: TGCGCCAGCAGCCCACAAGACAGGGGCGGTGGAAACACCATATATTTT.

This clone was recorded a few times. The CDR3 is CASSPTSGIPMNTEAFF. As DNA, the CDR3 is TGTGCCAGCAGCCCCACTTCGGGTATCCCAATGAACACTGAAGCTTTCTTT. This sequence joins TRBV5-5 and TRBJ1-1; D gene ambiguous. V shed 4 bases and J shed 0 bases, with 19 bases lying between them. CDR1 and CDR2 from the germline V gene are SGHKS and YYEKEE (reference sequence). The CDR3 totals 17 residues.

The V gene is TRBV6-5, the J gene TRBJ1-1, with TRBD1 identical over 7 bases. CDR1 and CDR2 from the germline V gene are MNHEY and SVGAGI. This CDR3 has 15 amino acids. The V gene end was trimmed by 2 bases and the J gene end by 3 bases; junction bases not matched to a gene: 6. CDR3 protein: CASSYTRQGHTEAFF. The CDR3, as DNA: TGTGCCAGCAGTTACACCCGACAGGGACACACTGAAGCTTTCTTT.

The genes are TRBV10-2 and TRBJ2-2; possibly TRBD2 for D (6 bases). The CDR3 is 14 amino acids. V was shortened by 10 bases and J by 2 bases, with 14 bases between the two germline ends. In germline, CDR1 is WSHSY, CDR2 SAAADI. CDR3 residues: CATGHGRNTGELFF. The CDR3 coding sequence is TGCGCCACCGGTCACGGGAGAAACACCGGGGAGCTGTTTTTT.